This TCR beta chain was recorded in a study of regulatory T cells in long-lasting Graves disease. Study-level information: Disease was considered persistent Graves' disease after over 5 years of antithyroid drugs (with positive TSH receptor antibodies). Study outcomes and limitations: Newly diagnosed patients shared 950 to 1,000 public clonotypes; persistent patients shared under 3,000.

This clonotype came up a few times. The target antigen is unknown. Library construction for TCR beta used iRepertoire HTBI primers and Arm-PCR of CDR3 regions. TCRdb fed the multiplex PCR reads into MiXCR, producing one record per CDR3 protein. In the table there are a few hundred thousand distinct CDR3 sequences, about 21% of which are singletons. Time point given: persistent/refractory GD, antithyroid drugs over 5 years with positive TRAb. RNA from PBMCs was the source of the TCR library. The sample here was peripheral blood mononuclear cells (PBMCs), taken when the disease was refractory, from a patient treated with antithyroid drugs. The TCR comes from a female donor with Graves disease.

The CDR3 protein is CASSQTSGRTPRSYEQYF. The DNA of the CDR3 is TGTGCCAGCAGCCAGACTAGCGGGAGGACCCCCCGCTCCTACGAGCAGTACTTC. This chain joins TRBV6-1 and TRBJ2-7; TRBD2 matches 13 bases. The CDR3 sequence is 18 residues long. Germline CDR1 MNHNS, CDR2 SASEGT. Germline trimming cut 6 bases from V and 0 bases from J; bases unmatched to any gene: 11.